The 20 T cell receptor beta chains reported below all come from one sample, sequenced in a study of siplizumab effects on memory and regulatory T cells. For 6 days at 37°C, the mixed lymphocyte reaction cells were kept in coculture. The antigens for these receptors are not known. Sequencing was performed with immunoSEQ multiplex PCR; in TCRdb, only in-frame clones are kept and a portion is missing. This repertoire shows some 15,000 clones, roughly 50% found once; its top ten account for 7% to 9%. The sequenced sample was CFSE-low (dividing) CD4+ T cells sorted from an allogeneic mixed lymphocyte reaction. The receptors originated from a human donor in good health; the cells came from an allogeneic mixed lymphocyte reaction.

The chain combines TRBV28 with TRBJ2-3; 7 bases align to TRBD1. The CDR3 spans 15 residues. V lost 4 bases and J lost 0; bases outside the gene matches: 4. Germline V CDR1 and CDR2: MDHEN, SYDVKM. The CDR3: CASSSDRRSTDTQYF. The CDR3 region has the DNA TGTGCCAGCAGTTCGGACAGGAGAAGCACAGATACGCAGTATTTT.

This rearrangement joins TRBV11-2 to TRBJ2-4, with D perhaps TRBD2 (6 bases). Trimming pared 10 bases from V and 1 base from J, leaving 11 bases between. The CDR3 consists of 13 residues. In germline, CDR1 is SGHAT, CDR2 FQNNGV. Here the CDR3 DNA reads TGTGCCACCCAGGGACTGGCCAAAAACATTCAGTACTTC. This encodes CATQGLAKNIQYF.

This clone was found a few times. The chain carries TRBV28 and TRBJ1-2; D is unclear. V gave up 0 bases and J gave up 8 bases, with 4 bases separating them. The CDR3 is 11 residues long. The germline CDR1 and CDR2 sequences are MDHEN and SYDVKM. This CDR3 reads CASSLWAGYTF. The CDR3 nucleotides read TGTGCCAGCAGTTTATGGGCAGGCTACACCTTC.

This sequence joins TRBV7-5 and TRBJ2-7. TRBV7-5 is a pseudogene. CDR3 length: 14 amino acids. CDR3 region: CARSLSGLFGEQYF. As DNA, the CDR3 is TGTGCCAGAAGCTTGTCCGGCCTCTTTGGCGAGCAGTACTTC.

This clone is classed as medium-sized. V usage is TRBV6-5 and J usage is TRBJ2-3; D gene unclear. Germline CDR1 is MNHEY and CDR2 is SVGAGI. The CDR3 contains 13 residues. Trimming stripped 3 bases from V and 4 bases from J, with 8 bases between. CDR3 coding DNA: TGTGCCAGCAGTTATCTCACTGCAGATACGCAGTATTTT. Protein: CASSYLTADTQYF.

The chain links TRBV5-1 to TRBJ2-2; no clear D. V lost 1 base and J lost 2, with 9 bases in between. The germline V gene encodes CDR1 SGHRS and CDR2 YFSETQ. This CDR3 is built from 15 residues. The CDR3 DNA reads TGCGCCAGCAGCTTGAGGGTGTTTAACACCGGGGAGCTGTTTTTT. The encoded protein is CASSLRVFNTGELFF.

The chain employs TRBV7-2 and TRBJ2-3; D may correspond to TRBD1 or TRBD2 (5 bases each). Per the germline V gene, CDR1 is SGHTA and CDR2 is FQGNSA. The CDR3 consists of 14 residues. V was cut by 2 bases and J by 2 bases, with 8 bases left in between. CDR3 amino acids: CASSLFGTTDTQYF. CDR3 DNA sequence: TGTGCCAGCAGCTTATTCGGGACCACAGATACGCAGTATTTT.

About this clone: The germline gene is not matched at one end of the junction; a read error may be the cause. The V and J genes are TRBV25-1 and TRBJ2-6, with TRBD1 matching over 8 bases. This CDR3 has 15 amino acids. CDR1 is MGHDK and CDR2 is SYGVNS in the germline V gene. CDR3 bases: TGTGCCAGCAGATCCAGGGGGCCAGGGGCCGACGTCCTGACTTTC. The encoded protein is CASRSRGPGADVLTF. The entire variable domain, with the rest obtained from reference TRBV25-1 and TRBJ2-6, is as follows: EADIYQTPRYLVIGTGKKITLECSQTMGHDKMYWYQQDPGMELHLIHYSYGVNSTEKGDLSSESTVSRIRTEHFPLTLESARPSHTSQYLCASRSRGPGADVLTFGAGSRLTVL.

This clone was seen a few times. The V gene is TRBV6-5, the J gene TRBJ2-3; the D call may be TRBD1 or TRBD2 (5 bases each). This CDR3 is built from 12 residues. CDR1 and CDR2 (germline): MNHEY, SVGAGI. V was shortened by 6 bases and J by 8 bases, with 12 bases between the two germline ends. For the CDR3, the DNA is TGTGCCAGCAGGACAACTGGGGGTACGCAGTATTTT. Its translation is CASRTTGGTQYF.

CDR3 coding DNA: TGTGCCAGCAGTGGACAGGGTAGGGGCTACACCTTC. Translated, it gives CASSGQGRGYTF. The gene calls are TRBV2 and TRBJ1-2; 7 positions agree with TRBD1. Trimming cost V 4 bases and J 8 bases; bases outside gene matches: 4. This CDR3 is built from 12 residues. CDR1 is SNHLY, CDR2 FYNNEI, per germline.

J is TRBJ2-2 and V is TRBV4-3; D not resolved. V was shortened by 0 bases and J by 1 base, with 6 bases between the two germline ends. Germline CDR1 reads LGHNA; CDR2 reads YSLEER. This CDR3 spans 15 amino acids. CDR3: CASSQEAGNTGELFF. The CDR3 DNA follows: TGCGCCAGCAGCCAAGAGGCAGGGAACACCGGGGAGCTGTTTTTT.

CDR3 coding DNA: TGTGCCAGCAGCCCCTTTGAGCAGTTCTTC. It codes for CASSPFEQFF. V is TRBV7-9 and J is TRBJ2-1; D uncertain. The CDR3 runs 10 residues. Trimming removed 5 bases at V and 9 bases at J, with 5 bases between. The V gene's germline CDR1 is SEHNR and CDR2 FQNEAQ (reference sequence).

The CDR3: CASTSGGIISYEQYF. The DNA for the CDR3 is TGTGCCAGCACAAGCGGGGGGATTATCTCCTACGAGCAGTACTTC. This rearrangement joins TRBV11-2 to TRBJ2-7, with TRBD2 matching over 9 bases. J was trimmed by 0 bases and V by 7 bases; bases with no gene match: 7. The CDR3 extends over 15 amino acids. Per germline, CDR1 SGHAT and CDR2 FQNNGV. The entire variable domain, with the rest obtained from reference TRBV11-2 and TRBJ2-7, is as follows: EAGVAQSPRYKIIEKRQSVAFWCNPISGHATLYWYQQILGQGPKLLIQFQNNGVVDDSQLPKDRFSAERLKGVDSTLKIQPAKLEDSAVYLCASTSGGIISYEQYFGPGTRLTVT.

The CDR3 bases are TGTGCCAGCAGTGAACGAGGGGACAATCAGCCCCAGCATTTT. It specifies CASSERGDNQPQHF. The chain uses TRBV25-1 and TRBJ1-5; a weak D match, TRBD1 (5 bases). Germline V lookup: CDR1 MGHDK, CDR2 SYGVNS. V shed 2 bases and J shed 3 bases, with 8 bases lying between them. CDR3 length: 14 amino acids.

The chain is built from TRBV10-3 and TRBJ1-2; 7 bases are shared with TRBD1. The germline V gene has CDR1 ENHRY and CDR2 SYGVKD. CDR3 length: 13 amino acids. The V and J ends lost 6 bases and 2 bases, in that order; junction bases with no gene match: 3. Here the CDR3 reads CAISRDSNYGYTF. CDR3 in DNA: TGTGCCATCAGCCGGGACAGCAACTATGGCTACACCTTC.

This clone ranks as medium-sized. The DNA of the CDR3 is TGTGCCAGCAGTACGTACGGGGAGCAGTTCTTC. This sequence encodes CASSTYGEQFF. This chain links TRBV2 with TRBJ2-1; D uncertain. CDR3 length: 11 residues. Germline CDR1 and CDR2: SNHLY and FYNNEI. Deletions cut 5 bases from V and 10 bases from J, with 9 bases between.

This clone was observed a handful of times. The chain joins TRBV6-6 to TRBJ1-2, with D tentatively TRBD1 (5 bases). CDR3 length: 12 residues. CDR1 MNHNY and CDR2 SVGAGI come from the germline V gene (reference sequence). The V end lost 4 bases, the J end lost 8 bases, and 11 bases lay between the germline ends. CDR3 sequence: CASSSGSSGYTF. CDR3 sequence (DNA): TGTGCCAGCAGTTCAGGGTCCAGCGGCTACACCTTC.

The V and J genes are TRBV25-1 and TRBJ1-5, with 7 bases matching TRBD1. This CDR3 is built from 14 residues. V trimming: 4 bases; J trimming: 6 bases; junction bases outside the gene matches: 6. CDR1 is MGHDK and CDR2 is SYGVNS in the germline V gene. DNA for the CDR3: TGTGCCAGCAGTGTCCACAGGGGAGGTCAGCCCCAGCATTTT. Amino acids: CASSVHRGGQPQHF.

J is TRBJ1-2 and V is TRBV5-6; 10 bases are shared with TRBD1. V lost 6 bases, J lost 0 bases, and 8 bases stayed unmatched. There are 16 residues in the CDR3. CDR1 is SGHDT and CDR2 is YYEEEE in the germline V gene. CDR3 bases: TGTGCCAGCACCCCCGGGACAGGGGTTTCTAACTATGGCTACACCTTC. Encoded protein: CASTPGTGVSNYGYTF.

The chain has TRBV2 and TRBJ2-1, with D possibly TRBD1 on 8 matching bases. The V end was cut by 8 bases, the J end by 6 bases, with 20 bases between. The CDR3 length is 15 residues. Germline CDR1 SNHLY, CDR2 FYNNEI. The CDR3 DNA is TGTGCCAGCCTACTCGACAGGGGAGGGGTCAATGAGCAGTTCTTC. It specifies CASLLDRGGVNEQFF.